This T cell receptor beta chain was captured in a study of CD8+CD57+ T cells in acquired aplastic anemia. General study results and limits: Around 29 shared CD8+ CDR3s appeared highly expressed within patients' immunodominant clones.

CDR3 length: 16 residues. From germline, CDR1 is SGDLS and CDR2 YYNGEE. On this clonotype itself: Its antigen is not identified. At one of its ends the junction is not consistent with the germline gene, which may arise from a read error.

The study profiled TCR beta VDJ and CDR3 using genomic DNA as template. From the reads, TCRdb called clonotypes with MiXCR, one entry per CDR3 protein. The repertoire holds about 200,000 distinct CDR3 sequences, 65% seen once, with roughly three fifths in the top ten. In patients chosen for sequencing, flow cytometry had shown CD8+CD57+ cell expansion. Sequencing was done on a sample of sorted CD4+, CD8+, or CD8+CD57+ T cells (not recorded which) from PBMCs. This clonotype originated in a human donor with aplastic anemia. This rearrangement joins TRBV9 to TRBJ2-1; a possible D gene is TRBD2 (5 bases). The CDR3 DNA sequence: TGTGCCAGCAGCGACCCGCTAGCAGGTAGGGCTAATGAGCAGTTCTTT. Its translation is CASSDPLAGRANEQFF.